A selection of T cell receptor beta chains follows, all from one sample in a study of cytomegalovirus exposure and HLA in healthy donors. Using immunoSEQ multiplex PCR, the repertoire was profiled, and TCRdb retains in-frame clones only, with some absent. This table has some 110,000 clones, 88% appearing once. Sample: PBMCs. These receptors came from a man aged 18-30 years in good health and CMV-seronegative. Both conserved end residues are part of each CDR3. D genes are given only for firm matches. Some rows have no size entry. The others give once, few or many, or a class for an expanded clone.

NA	TRBV28	TRBJ2-7	TRBD1	CASDRTGGLTYEQYF	TGTGCCAGCGACAGGACAGGGGGCTTGACCTACGAGCAGTACTTC
NA	TRBV6-1	TRBJ2-1	NA	CASSEVLVGLQTTNEQFF	TGTGCCAGCAGTGAAGTCCTGGTCGGACTGCAAACTACAAATGAGCAGTTCTTC
NA	TRBV28	TRBJ2-1	NA	CASSFQSAGNNEQFF	TGTGCCAGCAGTTTTCAGTCGGCGGGAAACAATGAGCAGTTCTTC
once	TRBV28	TRBJ2-7	NA	CASSSTWEQYF	TGTGCCAGCAGCTCCACTTGGGAGCAGTACTTC
NA	TRBV7-5	TRBJ1-1	NA	CARSLSDSRVGVTEAFF	TGTGCCAGAAGCTTGTCAGATTCCAGGGTTGGCGTCACTGAAGCTTTCTTT
once	TRBV29-1	TRBJ1-5	NA	CSVGEGNQPQHF	TGCAGCGTTGGGGAGGGGAATCAGCCCCAGCATTTT
NA	TRBV5-1	TRBJ2-7	TRBD2	CASSYRLAGGEQYF	TGCGCCAGCAGTTACCGACTAGCGGGAGGCGAGCAGTACTTC
NA	TRBV7-9	TRBJ2-5	NA	CASSPKTDPKETQYF	TGTGCCAGCAGCCCGAAGACAGATCCTAAAGAGACCCAGTACTTC
NA	TRBV18	TRBJ2-7	NA	CASSPQGHEQYF	TGTGCCAGCTCACCGCAGGGCCACGAGCAGTACTTC
once	TRBV11-3	TRBJ2-7	TRBD2	CASSFPSGHTYEQYF	TGTGCCAGCAGCTTTCCTAGCGGGCATACCTACGAGCAGTACTTC
few	TRBV4-3	TRBJ2-3	NA	CASSQENRPSTDTQYF	TGCGCCAGCAGCCAAGAAAACAGGCCGAGCACAGATACGCAGTATTTT
NA	TRBV27	TRBJ1-2	NA	CASSAKDLSGANYGYTF	TGTGCCAGCAGTGCAAAAGATTTATCCGGAGCTAACTATGGCTACACCTTC
NA	TRBV27	TRBJ1-1	TRBD1	CASSLLDRGHTEAFF	TGTGCCAGCAGTTTATTGGACAGGGGGCACACTGAAGCTTTCTTT
NA	TRBV7-6	TRBJ1-1	NA	CASSSRGTINTEAFF	TGTGCCAGCAGCAGTCGTGGGACTATAAACACTGAAGCTTTCTTT
NA	TRBV28	TRBJ2-7	NA	CASSLMSGFTYEQYF	TGTGCCAGCAGTTTAATGTCAGGGTTTACCTACGAGCAGTACTTC
NA	TRBV27	TRBJ1-1	TRBD1	CASNQSGQRNTEAFF	TGTGCCAGCAACCAATCGGGACAGAGGAACACTGAAGCTTTCTTT
NA	TRBV27	TRBJ2-5	TRBD1	CASRARDRGIVETQYF	TGTGCCAGCCGGGCTCGGGACAGGGGTATTGTGGAGACCCAGTACTTC
NA	TRBV5-4	TRBJ2-7	NA	CASSFGPGISYEQYF	TGTGCCAGCAGCTTTGGCCCAGGAATCTCCTACGAGCAGTACTTC
NA	TRBV9	TRBJ2-3	TRBD2	CASSAKGSGRASTDTQYF	TGTGCCAGCAGCGCTAAGGGGAGCGGGAGGGCTAGCACAGATACGCAGTATTTT
once	TRBV7-8	TRBJ1-2	NA	CASSLGQDGGYGYTF	TGTGCCAGCAGCTTAGGGCAGGACGGAGGTTATGGCTACACCTTC
NA	TRBV6-5	TRBJ1-2	TRBD1	CASSYARQGNYGYTF	TGTGCCAGCAGTTATGCCCGACAGGGCAACTATGGCTACACCTTC
once	TRBV19	TRBJ1-2	TRBD1	CASSYRGSVGYTF	TGTGCCAGTAGTTACAGGGGGTCGGTTGGCTACACCTTC
many	TRBV7-9	TRBJ2-7	NA	CASSWGVTTYEQYF	TGTGCCAGCAGCTGGGGGGTGACTACCTACGAGCAGTACTTC
NA	TRBV4-1	TRBJ1-1	TRBD1	CASSRGTGTLTEAFF	TGCGCCAGCAGCCGGGGGACAGGGACTTTAACTGAAGCTTTCTTT
NA	TRBV28	TRBJ1-3	NA	CASSLNWQFGNTIYF	TGTGCCAGCAGTTTAAATTGGCAGTTTGGAAACACCATATATTTT
NA	TRBV18	TRBJ1-6	TRBD1	CASSSSDREYNSPLHF	TGTGCCAGCTCATCCTCCGACAGGGAATATAATTCACCCCTCCACTTT
few	TRBV18	TRBJ2-7	TRBD1	CASSPPGQGVYEQYF	TGTGCCAGCTCACCACCGGGACAGGGTGTCTACGAGCAGTACTTC
NA	TRBV4-2	TRBJ1-2	TRBD1	CASSQEEGAQIYYGYTF	TGTGCCAGCAGCCAAGAGGAGGGGGCGCAGATTTACTATGGCTACACCTTC
NA	TRBV25-1	TRBJ2-3	TRBD2	CASSVTSGGATDTQYF	TGTGCCAGCAGTGTAACTAGCGGGGGGGCGACAGATACGCAGTATTTT
NA	TRBV6-5	TRBJ1-1	NA	CASTSSGSEAFF	TGTGCCAGCACCTCGTCCGGGTCTGAAGCTTTCTTT
NA	TRBV19	TRBJ1-5	NA	CATQDSFPNQPQHF	TGTGCCACCCAGGACAGTTTTCCCAATCAGCCCCAGCATTTT
NA	TRBV4-1	TRBJ2-1	NA	CASSLVDNEQFF	TGCGCCAGCAGCCTAGTCGACAATGAGCAGTTCTTC
NA	TRBV7-9	TRBJ1-3	NA	CASTLMAGRNTIYF	TGTGCCAGCACATTAATGGCAGGTAGAAACACCATATATTTT
NA	TRBV28	TRBJ2-1	NA	CAASEGRKDEQFF	TGTGCCGCTAGCGAGGGGCGTAAAGATGAGCAGTTCTTC
NA	TRBV7-2	TRBJ2-7	TRBD2	CASSFRTSGPTYEQYF	TGTGCCAGCAGCTTCCGGACTAGCGGGCCGACCTACGAGCAGTACTTC
NA	TRBV28	TRBJ2-5	TRBD1	CASSPPGQAQTQYF	TGTGCCAGCAGTCCACCGGGACAGGCCCAGACCCAGTACTTC
NA	TRBV28	TRBJ1-1	TRBD1	CASSPDREDTEAFF	TGTGCCAGCAGTCCGGACAGGGAGGACACTGAAGCTTTCTTT
NA	TRBV5-4	TRBJ2-2	NA	CASSELPLRTTGELFF	TGTGCCAGCAGCGAGCTACCACTACGAACAACCGGGGAGCTGTTTTTT
NA	TRBV18	TRBJ2-5	NA	CASSPQGAQETQYF	TGTGCCAGCTCACCACAAGGGGCCCAAGAGACCCAGTACTTC
NA	TRBV19	TRBJ2-1	NA	CASSIASPHEQFF	TGTGCCAGTAGTATCGCTAGCCCCCATGAGCAGTTCTTC
few	TRBV5-6	TRBJ1-1	TRBD1	CASSTGTGETEAFF	TGTGCCAGCAGCACCGGGACAGGGGAGACTGAAGCTTTCTTT